The clone carrying this T cell receptor beta chain has more than one count but fewer than ten. The antigen is undetermined. Germline DNA was extracted too, while blood RNA derived from unsorted whole blood. This entry is derived from a study of tumor-infiltrating lymphocytes in primary liver carcinoma. With about 470 ng total RNA as template and a constant-region primer, TCR beta cDNA was made. Three rounds of nested multiplex PCR with slightly modified ARM-PCR produced TCR beta libraries. The first two PCR rounds, around 11 cycles each, used TRBV1-TRBV30 forward primers and a C-beta reverse primer. In TCRdb, the multiplex PCR reads were re-called with MiXCR into one record per CDR3 protein. The table includes 320,000 or so distinct CDR3 sequences, 65% detected once. Germline-derived CDR1 and CDR2 are SGHDT and YYEEEE. J lost 0 bases, V lost 3 bases, and 8 bases had no gene match. This CDR3 has 17 residues.

Study-level points and caveats: No comparison of CD4+ and CD8+ repertoires was made, since the samples were bulk unsorted.

The origin of this receptor is a man aged 35 to 55 with primary liver carcinoma and hepatitis B virus infection. The genes are TRBV5-6 and TRBJ2-1, with TRBD2 matching 8 bases. The sequenced material came from peripheral blood. In DNA, the CDR3 is TGTGCCAGCAGCTCCACAGGGAGCGGGAGCTCCTACAATGAGCAGTTCTTC. Translated: CASSSTGSGSSYNEQFF.